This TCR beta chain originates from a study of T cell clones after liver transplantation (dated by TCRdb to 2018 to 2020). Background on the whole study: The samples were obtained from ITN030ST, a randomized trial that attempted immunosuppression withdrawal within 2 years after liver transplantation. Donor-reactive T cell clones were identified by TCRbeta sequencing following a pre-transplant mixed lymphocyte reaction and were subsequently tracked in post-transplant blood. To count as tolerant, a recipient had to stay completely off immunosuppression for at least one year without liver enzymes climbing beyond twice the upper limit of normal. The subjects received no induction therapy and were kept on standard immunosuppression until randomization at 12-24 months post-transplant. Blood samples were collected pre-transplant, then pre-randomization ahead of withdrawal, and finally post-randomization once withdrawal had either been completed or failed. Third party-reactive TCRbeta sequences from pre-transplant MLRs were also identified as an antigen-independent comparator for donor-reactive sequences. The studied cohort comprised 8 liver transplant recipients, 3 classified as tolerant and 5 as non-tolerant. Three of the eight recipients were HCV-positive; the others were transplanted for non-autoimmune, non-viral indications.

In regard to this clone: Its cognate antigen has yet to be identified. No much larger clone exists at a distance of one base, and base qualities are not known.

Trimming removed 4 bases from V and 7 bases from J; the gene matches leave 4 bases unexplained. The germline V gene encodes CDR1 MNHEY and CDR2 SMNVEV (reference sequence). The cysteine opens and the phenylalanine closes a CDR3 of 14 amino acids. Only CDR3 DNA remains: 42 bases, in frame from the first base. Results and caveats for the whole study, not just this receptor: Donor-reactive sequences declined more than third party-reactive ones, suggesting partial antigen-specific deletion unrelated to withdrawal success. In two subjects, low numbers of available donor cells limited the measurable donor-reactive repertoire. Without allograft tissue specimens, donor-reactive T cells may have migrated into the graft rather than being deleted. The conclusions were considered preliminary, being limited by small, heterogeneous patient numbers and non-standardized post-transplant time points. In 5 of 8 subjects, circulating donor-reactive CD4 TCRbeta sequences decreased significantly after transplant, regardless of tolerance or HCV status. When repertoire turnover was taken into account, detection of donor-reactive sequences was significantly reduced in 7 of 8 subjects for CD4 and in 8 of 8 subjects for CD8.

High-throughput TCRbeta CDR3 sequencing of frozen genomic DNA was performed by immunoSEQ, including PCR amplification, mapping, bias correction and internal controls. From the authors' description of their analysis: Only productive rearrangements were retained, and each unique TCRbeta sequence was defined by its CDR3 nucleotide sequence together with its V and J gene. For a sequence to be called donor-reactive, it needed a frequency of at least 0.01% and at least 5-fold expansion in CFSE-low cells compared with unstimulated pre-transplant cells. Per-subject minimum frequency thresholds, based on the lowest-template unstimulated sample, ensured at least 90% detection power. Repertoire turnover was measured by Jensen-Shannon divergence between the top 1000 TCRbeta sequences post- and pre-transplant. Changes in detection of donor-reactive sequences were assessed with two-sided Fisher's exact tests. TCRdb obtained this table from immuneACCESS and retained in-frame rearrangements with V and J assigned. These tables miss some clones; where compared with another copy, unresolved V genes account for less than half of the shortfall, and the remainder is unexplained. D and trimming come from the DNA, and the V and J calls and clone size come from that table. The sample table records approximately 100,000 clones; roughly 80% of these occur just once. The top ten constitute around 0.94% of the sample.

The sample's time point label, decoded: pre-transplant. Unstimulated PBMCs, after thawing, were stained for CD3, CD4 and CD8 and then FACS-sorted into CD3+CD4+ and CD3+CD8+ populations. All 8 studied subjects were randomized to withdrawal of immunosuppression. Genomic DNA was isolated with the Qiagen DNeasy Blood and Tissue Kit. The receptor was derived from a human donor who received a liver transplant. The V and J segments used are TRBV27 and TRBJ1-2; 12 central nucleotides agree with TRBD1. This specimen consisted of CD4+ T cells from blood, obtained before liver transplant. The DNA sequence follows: TGTGCCAGCAGTTCGGGACAGGGGGCGCTTGGCTACACCTTC. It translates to CASSSGQGALGYTF.